This note documents a single T cell receptor beta chain sequence. Its binding antigen is unknown. Base qualities are not provided; no much larger clone lies one nucleotide away. V loses 1 base of germline sequence and J loses 7 bases, and the interval between the two ends is 17 bases. From the germline V gene, CDR1 is SGHVS and CDR2 is FNYEAQ. From the cysteine through the phenylalanine, the CDR3 covers 16 amino acids. Only the CDR3 DNA stays, 48 bases, in frame from base 1. The entry originates in a study of blood T cell repertoires in COVID-19 (dated by TCRdb to 2020 to 2022). Regarding the research as a whole: Collaborator samples came from the United States, Italy and Spain and covered acute and convalescent phases of COVID-19. The prospective study material was composed of cDNA or gDNA derived from T cells, B-cell-depleted T cells, or PBMCs. Where available, HLA class I and class II types were obtained from metadata supplied by the sample provider rather than from assay-based typing. A freely available public database, intended as a resource for researchers studying the immune response to SARS-CoV-2, is where the repertoires were released. The dataset comprised deeply sampled blood TCRbeta repertoires from subjects exposed to, actively infected with, or recovered from COVID-19. Samples came from the ongoing ImmuneRACE study (first 160 participants) plus 1,254 subjects from 6 global collaborators. Sample metadata almost always included a de-identified subject ID, COVID-19 status, age in years and sex.

Whole blood was collected in K2EDTA tubes by collaborating institutions according to the institutions' own protocols. For TCRbeta analysis, collaborators shipped samples in one of three forms: frozen whole blood, isolated PBMCs, or DNA extracted from either of those sample types. The immunoSEQ Assay, a bias-controlled multiplex PCR, was used to amplify TCRbeta CDR3 regions from genomic DNA. In the source study's methods: The number of nucleated cells in each sample was estimated from the amplification of reference gene primers within the assay. Sequence reads were collapsed and filtered to measure the absolute abundance of every unique TCRbeta CDR3 rearrangement. For each sample, productive Simpson clonality was calculated as the square root of Simpson's diversity index over productive rearrangements. The source is immuneACCESS, and TCRdb retained only in-frame sequences with V and J called. Part of the clones is not carried over; for the studies checked, unresolved V genes explain less than half of this, and the remainder is unexplained. D and trimming were read from the DNA, whereas the V and J calls and clone size are those reported in that table. Across this sample there are around 700,000 clones, with 85% to 90% seen only once. The top ten clonotypes cover under 0.3% of the sample.

General study outcomes and caveats: The quantity of clinical and demographic metadata differed by source and by participant and was supplied without curation.

This receptor was taken from a young woman with acute or convalescent COVID-19. Here the chain combines TRBV7-6 and TRBJ1-5, with the D gene not clear enough to name. The specimen sequenced was peripheral blood. The DNA sequence is TGTGCCAGCAGCTTAGGTTCCCCCCTCGGCGGACAGCCCCAGCATTTT. It encodes CASSLGSPLGGQPQHF.